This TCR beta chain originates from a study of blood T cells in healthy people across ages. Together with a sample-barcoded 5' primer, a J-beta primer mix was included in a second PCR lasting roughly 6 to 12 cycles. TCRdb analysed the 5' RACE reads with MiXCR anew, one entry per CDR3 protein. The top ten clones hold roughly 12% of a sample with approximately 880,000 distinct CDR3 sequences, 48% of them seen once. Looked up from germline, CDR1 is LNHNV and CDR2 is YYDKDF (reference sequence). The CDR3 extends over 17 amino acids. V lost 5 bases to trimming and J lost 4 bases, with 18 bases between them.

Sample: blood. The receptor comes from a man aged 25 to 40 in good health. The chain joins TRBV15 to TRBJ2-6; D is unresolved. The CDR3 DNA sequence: TGTGCCACCAGCCCCCTAGTTTCAGGTTGGGGGGCCAACGTCCTGACTTTC. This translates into CATSPLVSGWGANVLTF.